These 16 T cell receptor beta chains were all obtained from the same sample, sequenced in a study of molecular identifiers for immune sequencing clone quantification. Each CDR3 protein gets one entry after TCRdb re-called the PCR reads with MiXCR. The sample carries under 600,000 distinct CDR3 sequences, around 23% recorded once. Sequenced material: naive CD8+ T cells from blood, with Jurkat cell RNA spiked in. Subset in this sample: FACS-sorted CD8+CD4-CCR7+CD45RA+ naive T cells. The receptors derive from a human donor in good health. Some libraries in this study had Jurkat cell RNA spiked in.

The sample holds a few counts of this clonotype. The chain couples TRBV12-5 to TRBJ2-7; maybe TRBD2 (5 bases). CDR1 and CDR2 (germline): LGHNT, FRNRAP. Trimming stripped 8 bases from V and 6 bases from J, with 20 bases between. The CDR3 runs to 14 residues. CDR3: CASSSEIGAAEQYF. CDR3 bases: TGTGCTAGTAGTAGTGAGATAGGAGCGGCCGAGCAGTACTTC.

Notes on this clonotype: A much larger clone is a single base away; this may be a read error. The V gene is TRBV2, the J gene TRBJ2-1; perhaps TRBD2 as D (5 bases). This CDR3 has 15 residues. Germline V gene sequence: CDR1 SNHLY, CDR2 FYNNEI. The V and J ends lost 7 bases and 5 bases respectively, with 18 bases between them. CDR3 DNA: TGTGCCAGCACCCAGTCCTCTAGCAACCACAATGAGCAGTTCTTC. Amino acids: CASTQSSSNHNEQFF.

The chain recombines TRBV3-1 with TRBJ2-3, with 9 nucleotides matching TRBD1. The CDR3 extends over 15 amino acids. Germline loops: CDR1 LGHDT, CDR2 YNNKEL (reference sequence). Trimming at V came to 7 bases and at J to 2 bases, leaving 7 bases not matched to a gene. The CDR3 DNA is TGTGCCAGCAAACCCGGGACAGGGCCCACAGATACGCAGTATTTT. Translating it yields CASKPGTGPTDTQYF.

For this clonotype: This may be a read error: a much more frequent sequence differs by one nucleotide. V and J are TRBV6-6 and TRBJ1-3, with 10 positions matching TRBD1. V was clipped by 4 bases and J by 4 bases; unmatched bases: 10. This CDR3 is 17 amino acids long. The germline CDR1 and CDR2 sequences are MNHNY and SVGAGI (reference sequence). DNA of the CDR3: TGTGCCAGCAGTTGCTCGGTCGGGACAGGGGACGGAAACACCATATATTTT. It codes for CASSCSVGTGDGNTIYF.

This clonotype was seen ten or more times. The V call is TRBV29-1, the J call TRBJ2-7; D gene ambiguous. Germline CDR1 reads SQVTM; CDR2 reads ANQGSEA. With 0 bases removed from V and 4 bases from J, the gap between germline ends came to 7 bases. CDR3 size: 12 residues. CDR3 DNA sequence: TGCAGCGTTGAAGATCCTGGGTACGAGCAGTACTTC. Its protein product is CSVEDPGYEQYF.

This clonotype occurred once. V gene TRBV7-9 combines with J gene TRBJ2-7, with a weak D call TRBD2 (7 bases). The CDR3 has 16 residues. V gave up 5 bases and J gave up 2 bases, with 19 bases separating them. Per the germline V gene, CDR1 is SEHNR and CDR2 is FQNEAQ (reference sequence). The CDR3 nucleotides read TGTGCCAGCAGCCCCAAAGGGGGGGAGATGGCCTACGAGCAGTACTTC. This gives the protein CASSPKGGEMAYEQYF.

The rearrangement uses TRBV27 and TRBJ2-7; 7 bases line up with TRBD1. This CDR3 is 16 amino acids long. V lost 3 bases, J lost 0 bases, and 8 bases stayed unmatched. Germline loops: CDR1 MNHEY, CDR2 SMNVEV (reference sequence). The CDR3 sequence: CASSFTGVQASYEQYF. The CDR3 coding sequence is TGTGCCAGCAGTTTTACAGGGGTGCAAGCCTCCTACGAGCAGTACTTC.

This CDR3 reads CASSGTDGELFF. In DNA, the CDR3 is TGTGCCAGCAGTGGAACGGACGGGGAGCTGTTTTTT. The chain has TRBV12-3 or TRBV12-4 and TRBJ2-2; D not certain. The CDR3 spans 12 residues. V dropped 5 bases and J dropped 7 bases, with 8 bases sitting between them.

In the case of this clonotype: This could be a read error, since a much larger clone is one nucleotide away. The CDR3 ends on some other residue instead of the conserved phenylalanine or tryptophan, so this is likely a read error. The V call is TRBV29-1, the J call TRBJ2-7; D not resolved. Between the trimmed V and J ends, which lost 1 base and 5 bases, there was a span of 6 bases. There are 11 residues in the CDR3. Germline CDR1 SQVTM, CDR2 ANQGSEA. DNA of the CDR3: TGCAGCGTTGAAGTGGGGAACGAGCAGTACTTA. It codes for CSVEVGNEQYL.

V and J are TRBV15 and TRBJ2-7; 7 bases map to TRBD2. With V trimmed by 4 bases and J by 2 bases, 11 bases remained unmatched. The CDR3 runs 16 residues. The germline gives CDR1 LNHNV, CDR2 YYDKDF (reference sequence). Here the CDR3 reads CATSTSALAVTYEQYF. The CDR3 DNA is TGTGCCACCAGCACATCCGCGCTAGCGGTTACCTACGAGCAGTACTTC. Full variable domain (rest looked up from reference TRBV15 and TRBJ2-7): DAMVIQNPRYQVTQFGKPVTLSCSQTLNHNVMYWYQQKSSQAPKLLFHYYDKDFNNEADTPDNFQSRRPNTSFCFLDIRSPGLGDTAMYLCATSTSALAVTYEQYFGPGTRLTVT.

This clonotype was recorded many times. The V call is TRBV28, the J call TRBJ1-5; the D gene is possibly TRBD1 (6 bases). The V end was cut by 4 bases, the J end by 4 bases, with 11 bases between. CDR3 size: 14 residues. Germline CDR1 is MDHEN and CDR2 is SYDVKM. CDR3 bases: TGTGCCAGCAGTTCCTCAGGGGAAAATCAGCCCCAGCATTTT. Translation: CASSSSGENQPQHF.

This clonotype was detected only once. Lacking the conserved final phenylalanine or tryptophan, this CDR3 likely reflects a read error. The chain has TRBV12-3 or TRBV12-4 and TRBJ2-5; 10 nucleotides align to TRBD2. The CDR3 is 16 amino acids. Losses at the gene ends were 3 bases for V and 2 bases for J; bases not matched to a gene: 6. The chain's CDR3 is CASSLRLAGAQETQYL. CDR3 DNA: TGTGCCAGCAGTTTGAGGCTAGCGGGGGCTCAAGAGACCCAGTACTTG.

This clonotype was seen ten or more times. The CDR3 sequence is CASSSIFQRGSTEAFF. DNA of the CDR3: TGTGCCAGCAGCTCCATCTTCCAGAGGGGAAGCACTGAAGCTTTCTTT. This chain connects TRBV7-2 to TRBJ1-1, with a possible D match to TRBD1 (5 bases). Germline CDR1 SGHTA, CDR2 FQGNSA. The CDR3 length is 16 residues. The V and J ends lost 4 bases and 4 bases respectively, with 19 bases between them. Based on the CDR3 plus reference TRBV7-2 and TRBJ1-1, the full variable domain is GAGVSQSPSNKVTEKGKDVELRCDPISGHTALYWYRQSLGQGLEFLIYFQGNSAPDKSGLPSDRFSAERTGGSVSTLTIQRTQQEDSAVYLCASSSIFQRGSTEAFFGQGTRLTVV.

V gene TRBV12-3 or TRBV12-4 combines with J gene TRBJ2-7; 9 bases match TRBD2. J lost 3 bases, V lost 2 bases, and 8 bases had no gene match. This CDR3 has 16 amino acids. CDR3 DNA: TGTGCCAGCAGTTTAAGTTTAGCGGGGGTGAACTACGAGCAGTACTTC. Translating gives CASSLSLAGVNYEQYF.

This clonotype was counted only a few times. The chain uses TRBV7-2 and TRBJ1-1, with D tentatively TRBD1 (5 bases). Germline V gene sequence: CDR1 SGHTA, CDR2 FQGNSA. The CDR3 runs to 14 residues. Trimming removed 5 bases at V and 3 bases at J, with 13 bases between. The CDR3 DNA reads TGTGCCAGCAGCCTCCGGGGGGGAGACACTGAAGCTTTCTTT. Protein product: CASSLRGGDTEAFF.

The V call is TRBV20-1, the J call TRBJ2-4; D is uncertain. Trimming took off 0 bases at V and 4 bases at J, with 16 bases between the two ends. Germline loops: CDR1 DFQATT, CDR2 SNEGSKA (reference sequence). The CDR3 extends over 16 amino acids. In nucleotides, the CDR3 is TGCAGTGCTAGAGATGTGGAGACCACACTAAAAAACATTCAGTACTTC. This encodes CSARDVETTLKNIQYF.